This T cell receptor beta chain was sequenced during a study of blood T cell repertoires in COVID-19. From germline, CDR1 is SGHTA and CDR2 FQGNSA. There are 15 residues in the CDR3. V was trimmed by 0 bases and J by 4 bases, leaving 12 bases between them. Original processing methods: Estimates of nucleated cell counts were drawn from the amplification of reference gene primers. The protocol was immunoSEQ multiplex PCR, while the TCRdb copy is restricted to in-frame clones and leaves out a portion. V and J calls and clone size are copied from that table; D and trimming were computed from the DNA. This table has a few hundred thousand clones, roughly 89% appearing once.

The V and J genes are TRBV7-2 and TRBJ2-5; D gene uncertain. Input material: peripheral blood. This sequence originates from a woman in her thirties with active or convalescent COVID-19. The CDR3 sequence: CASSLAGPRRETQYF. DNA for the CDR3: TGTGCCAGCAGCTTAGCGGGTCCGAGGAGAGAGACCCAGTACTTC. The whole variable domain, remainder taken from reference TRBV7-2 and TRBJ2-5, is GAGVSQSPSNKVTEKGKDVELRCDPISGHTALYWYRQSLGQGLEFLIYFQGNSAPDKSGLPSDRFSAERTGGSVSTLTIQRTQQEDSAVYLCASSLAGPRRETQYFGPGTRLLVL.